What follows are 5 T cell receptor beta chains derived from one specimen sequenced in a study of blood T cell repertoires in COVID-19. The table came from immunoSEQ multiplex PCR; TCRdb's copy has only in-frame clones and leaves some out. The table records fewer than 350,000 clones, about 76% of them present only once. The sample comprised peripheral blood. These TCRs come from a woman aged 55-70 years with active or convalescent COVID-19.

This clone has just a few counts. As DNA, the CDR3 is TGTGCTGGTACACAGAACGTAGCCTACGAGCAGTACTTC. Residues: CAGTQNVAYEQYF. The gene calls are TRBV30 and TRBJ2-7; no reliable D call. Germline lookup yields CDR1 GTSNPN and CDR2 SVGIG (reference sequence). This CDR3 is 13 amino acids long.

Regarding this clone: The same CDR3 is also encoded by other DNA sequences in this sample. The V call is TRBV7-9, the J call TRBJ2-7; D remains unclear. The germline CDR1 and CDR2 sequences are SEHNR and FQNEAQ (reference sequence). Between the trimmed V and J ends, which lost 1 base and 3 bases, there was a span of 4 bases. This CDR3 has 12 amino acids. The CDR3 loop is CASSLVSYEQYF. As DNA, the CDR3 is TGTGCCAGCAGCTTAGTGAGCTACGAGCAGTACTTC.

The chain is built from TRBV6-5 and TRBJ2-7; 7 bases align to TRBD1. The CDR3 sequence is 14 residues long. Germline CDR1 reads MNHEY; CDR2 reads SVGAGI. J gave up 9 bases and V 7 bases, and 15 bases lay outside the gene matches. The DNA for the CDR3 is TGTGCCAGCACTCCACCGACAGGGCCGCCTCGGCAGTACTTC. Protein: CASTPPTGPPRQYF.

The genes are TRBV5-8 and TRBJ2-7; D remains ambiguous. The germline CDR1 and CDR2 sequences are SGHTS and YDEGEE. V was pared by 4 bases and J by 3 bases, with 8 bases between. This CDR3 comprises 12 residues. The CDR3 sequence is CASSLPRYEQYF. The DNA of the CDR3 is TGTGCCAGCAGCCTTCCCCGCTACGAGCAGTACTTC.

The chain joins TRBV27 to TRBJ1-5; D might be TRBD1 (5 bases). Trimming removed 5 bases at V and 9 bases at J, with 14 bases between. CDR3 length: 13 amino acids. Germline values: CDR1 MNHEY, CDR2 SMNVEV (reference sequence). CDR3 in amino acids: CASSPGWQGPQHF. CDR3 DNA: TGTGCCAGCAGTCCCGGTTGGCAGGGGCCCCAGCATTTT.